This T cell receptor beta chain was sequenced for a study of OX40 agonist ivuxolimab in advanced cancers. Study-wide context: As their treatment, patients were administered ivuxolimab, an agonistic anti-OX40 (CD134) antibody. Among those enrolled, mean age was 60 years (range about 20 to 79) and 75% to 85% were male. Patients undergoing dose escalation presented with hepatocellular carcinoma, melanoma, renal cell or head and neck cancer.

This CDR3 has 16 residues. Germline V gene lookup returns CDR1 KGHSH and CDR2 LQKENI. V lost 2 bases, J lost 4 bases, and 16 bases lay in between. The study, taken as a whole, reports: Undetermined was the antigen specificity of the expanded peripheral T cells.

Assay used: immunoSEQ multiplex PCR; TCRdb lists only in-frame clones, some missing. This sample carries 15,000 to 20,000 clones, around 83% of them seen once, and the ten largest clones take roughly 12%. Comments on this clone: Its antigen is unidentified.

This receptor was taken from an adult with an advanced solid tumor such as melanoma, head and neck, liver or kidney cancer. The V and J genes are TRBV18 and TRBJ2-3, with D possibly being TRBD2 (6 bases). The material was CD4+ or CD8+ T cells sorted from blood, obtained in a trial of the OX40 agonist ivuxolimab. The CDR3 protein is CASSPRGGPGADTQYF. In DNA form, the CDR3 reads TGTGCCAGCTCACCAAGGGGAGGTCCGGGCGCAGATACGCAGTATTTT.